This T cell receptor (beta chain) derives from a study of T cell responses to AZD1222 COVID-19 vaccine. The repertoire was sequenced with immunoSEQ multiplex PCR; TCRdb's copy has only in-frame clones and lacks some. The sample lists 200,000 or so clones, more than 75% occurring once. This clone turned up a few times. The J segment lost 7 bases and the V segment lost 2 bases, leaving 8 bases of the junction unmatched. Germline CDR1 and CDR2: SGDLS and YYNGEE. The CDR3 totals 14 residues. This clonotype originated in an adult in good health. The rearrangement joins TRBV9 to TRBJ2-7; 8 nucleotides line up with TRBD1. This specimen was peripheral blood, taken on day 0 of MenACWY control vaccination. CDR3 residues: CASSVTDRVEEQYF. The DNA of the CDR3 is TGTGCCAGCAGCGTCACGGACAGGGTAGAAGAGCAGTACTTC.